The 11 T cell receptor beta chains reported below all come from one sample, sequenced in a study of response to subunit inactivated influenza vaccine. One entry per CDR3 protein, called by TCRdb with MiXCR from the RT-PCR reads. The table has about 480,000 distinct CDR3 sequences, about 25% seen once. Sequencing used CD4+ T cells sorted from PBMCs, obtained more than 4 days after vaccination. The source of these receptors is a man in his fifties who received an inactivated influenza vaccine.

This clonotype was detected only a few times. The CDR3 DNA is TGTGCCATCAGTGGGCCCAGCAAAAACATTCAGTACTTC. Translation: CAISGPSKNIQYF. The chain is built from TRBV10-3 and TRBJ2-4; D not certain. Germline V lookup: CDR1 ENHRY, CDR2 SYGVKD. V lost 4 bases, J lost 3 bases, and 7 bases lay in between. The CDR3 covers 13 residues.

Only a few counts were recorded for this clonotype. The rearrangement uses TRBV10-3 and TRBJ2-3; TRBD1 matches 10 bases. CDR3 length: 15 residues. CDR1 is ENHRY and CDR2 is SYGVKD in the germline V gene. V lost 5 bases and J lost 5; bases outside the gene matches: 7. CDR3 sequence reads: CAISPRQGAGDTQYF. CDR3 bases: TGTGCCATCAGTCCAAGACAGGGGGCTGGAGATACGCAGTATTTT.

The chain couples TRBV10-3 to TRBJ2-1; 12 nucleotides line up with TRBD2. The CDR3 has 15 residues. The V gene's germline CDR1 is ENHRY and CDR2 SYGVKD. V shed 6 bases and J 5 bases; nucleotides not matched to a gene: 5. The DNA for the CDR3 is TGTGCCATCAGGTTGACTAGCGGGGGTGACAATGAGCAGTTCTTC. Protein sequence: CAIRLTSGGDNEQFF.

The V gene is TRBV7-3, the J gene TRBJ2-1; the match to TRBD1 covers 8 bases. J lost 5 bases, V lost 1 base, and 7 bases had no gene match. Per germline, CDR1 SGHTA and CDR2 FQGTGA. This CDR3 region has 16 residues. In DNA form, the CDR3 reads TGTGCCAGCAGCTTAATTCCCGGACAGGGCGACAATGAGCAGTTCTTC. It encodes CASSLIPGQGDNEQFF.

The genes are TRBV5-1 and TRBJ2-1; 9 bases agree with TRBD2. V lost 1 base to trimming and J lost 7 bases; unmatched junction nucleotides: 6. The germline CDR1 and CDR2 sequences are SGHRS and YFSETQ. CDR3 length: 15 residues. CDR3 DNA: TGCGCCAGCAGCTTGTTGGCGGGGGGGCAAAATGAGCAGTTCTTC. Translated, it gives CASSLLAGGQNEQFF.

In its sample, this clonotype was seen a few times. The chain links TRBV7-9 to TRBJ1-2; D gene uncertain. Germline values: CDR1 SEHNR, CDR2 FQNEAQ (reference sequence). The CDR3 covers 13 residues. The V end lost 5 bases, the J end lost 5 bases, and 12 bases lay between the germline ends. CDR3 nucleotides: TGTGCCAGCAGCCATGAATGGGGATATGGCTACACCTTC. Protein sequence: CASSHEWGYGYTF.

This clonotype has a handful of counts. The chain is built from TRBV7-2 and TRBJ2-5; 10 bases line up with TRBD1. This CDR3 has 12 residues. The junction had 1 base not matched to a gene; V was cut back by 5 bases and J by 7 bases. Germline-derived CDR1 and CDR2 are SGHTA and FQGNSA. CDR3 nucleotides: TGTGCCAGCAGCGACAGGGGGCCGACCCAGTACTTC. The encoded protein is CASSDRGPTQYF. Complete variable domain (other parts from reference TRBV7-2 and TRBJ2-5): GAGVSQSPSNKVTEKGKDVELRCDPISGHTALYWYRQSLGQGLEFLIYFQGNSAPDKSGLPSDRFSAERTGGSVSTLTIQRTQQEDSAVYLCASSDRGPTQYFGPGTRLLVL.

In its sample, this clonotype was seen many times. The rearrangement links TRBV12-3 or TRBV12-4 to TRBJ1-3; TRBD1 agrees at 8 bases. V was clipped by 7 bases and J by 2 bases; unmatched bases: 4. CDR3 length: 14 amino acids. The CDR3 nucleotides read TGTGCCAGCAACCAACAGGGGGCTGGAAACACCATATATTTT. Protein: CASNQQGAGNTIYF.

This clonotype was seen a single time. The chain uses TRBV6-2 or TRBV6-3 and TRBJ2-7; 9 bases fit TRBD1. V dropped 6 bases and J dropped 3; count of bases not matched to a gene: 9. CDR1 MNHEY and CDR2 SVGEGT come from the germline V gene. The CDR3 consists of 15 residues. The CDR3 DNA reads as TGTGCCAGCAGCTTCTTAGGACAGGGGTTCTACGAGCAGTACTTC. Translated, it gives CASSFLGQGFYEQYF.

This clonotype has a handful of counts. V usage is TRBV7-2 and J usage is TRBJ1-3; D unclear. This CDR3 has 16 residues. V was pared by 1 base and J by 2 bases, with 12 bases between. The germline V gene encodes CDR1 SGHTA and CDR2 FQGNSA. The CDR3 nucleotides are TGTGCCAGCAGCTTAGTTTTGTGGGAGACTGGAAACACCATATATTTT. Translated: CASSLVLWETGNTIYF.

CDR3 amino acids: CSAILSGTDTQYF. CDR3 coding DNA: TGCAGTGCTATTCTATCCGGCACAGATACGCAGTATTTT. V and J are TRBV20-1 and TRBJ2-3; D is unclear. V lost 4 bases and J 1 base, leaving 9 bases between the germline ends. Germline V CDR1 and CDR2: DFQATT, SNEGSKA (reference sequence). The CDR3 runs to 13 residues.